Following are 7 T cell receptor beta chains from one sample sequenced in a study of T cells after yellow fever vaccination. A single record per CDR3 protein comes from TCRdb applying MiXCR to the 5' RACE reads. In the table there are under 500,000 distinct CDR3 sequences, roughly a sixth of which are singletons. The starting material was PBMCs, obtained before the yellow fever booster vaccination. The receptors originated from a man aged 18 to 35 who received the YFV17D yellow fever vaccine.

The table lists this clonotype with a few counts. This chain uses TRBV7-2 with TRBJ2-7, with D uncertain. There are 15 residues in the CDR3. The V end was cut by 5 bases, the J end by 9 bases, with 23 bases between. Per the germline V gene, CDR1 is SGHTA and CDR2 is FQGNSA. The CDR3 loop is CASSPQRGPSIRQYF. The CDR3 region has the DNA TGTGCCAGCAGCCCCCAACGAGGCCCTTCAATACGGCAGTACTTC.

The V call is TRBV6-5, the J call TRBJ2-1, with D perhaps matching TRBD2 (7 bases). CDR1 is MNHEY, CDR2 SVGAGI, per germline. Trimming removed 2 bases from V and 9 bases from J, with 11 bases in between. The CDR3 is 13 residues long. The CDR3, as DNA: TGTGCCAGCAGTTACAGGGGGGGAAGTGAGCAGTTCTTC. It translates to CASSYRGGSEQFF.

This clonotype appeared a few times. This chain uses TRBV5-1 with TRBJ1-6, with D unresolved. CDR3 length: 15 residues. CDR1 is SGHRS and CDR2 is YFSETQ in the germline V gene. With 4 bases removed from V and 8 bases from J, the gap between germline ends came to 16 bases. The CDR3 protein is CASSPRTGRDSPLHF. The CDR3 DNA sequence: TGCGCCAGCAGCCCACGGACGGGTAGGGATTCACCCCTCCACTTT.

The V and J genes are TRBV29-1 and TRBJ2-6; no definite D call. Germline lookup yields CDR1 SQVTM and CDR2 ANQGSEA. V was trimmed by 3 bases and J by 4 bases, leaving 4 bases between them. This CDR3 region has 12 residues. In DNA, the CDR3 is TGCAGCGTTGATGGAGGGGCCAACGTCCTGACTTTC. Amino acids: CSVDGGANVLTF.

This rearrangement joins TRBV3-1 to TRBJ1-2; tentative D call: TRBD1 (6 bases). Germline lookup yields CDR1 LGHDT and CDR2 YNNKEL (reference sequence). With 2 bases removed from V and 8 bases from J, the gap between germline ends came to 15 bases. The CDR3 runs 14 residues. The CDR3 DNA reads TGTGCCAGCAGCCAATTGAGTAGGGGGGGAGGCTACACCTTC. It yields the protein CASSQLSRGGGYTF.

This clonotype was seen more than once but under ten times. This chain joins TRBV2 and TRBJ2-1; D gene uncertain. The CDR3 length is 14 residues. V dropped 3 bases and J dropped 2 bases, with 8 bases sitting between them. CDR1 SNHLY and CDR2 FYNNEI come from the germline V gene. The CDR3, as DNA: TGTGCCAGCAGTGATCAGCTGCCCTACAATGAGCAGTTCTTC. This gives the protein CASSDQLPYNEQFF.

This clonotype appeared a few times. A read error may be the cause here, since a much bigger clone is one base away. The rearrangement uses TRBV5-1 and TRBJ2-3; 12 positions match TRBD1. Germline V gene lookup returns CDR1 SGHRS and CDR2 YFSETQ. After removal of 0 bases from V and 7 bases from J, the junction contained 3 bases not matched to a gene. The CDR3 totals 15 residues. DNA for the CDR3: TGCGCCAGCAGCTTGGAGGGACAGGGGGCAAATACGCAGTATTTT. The encoded protein is CASSLEGQGANTQYF.